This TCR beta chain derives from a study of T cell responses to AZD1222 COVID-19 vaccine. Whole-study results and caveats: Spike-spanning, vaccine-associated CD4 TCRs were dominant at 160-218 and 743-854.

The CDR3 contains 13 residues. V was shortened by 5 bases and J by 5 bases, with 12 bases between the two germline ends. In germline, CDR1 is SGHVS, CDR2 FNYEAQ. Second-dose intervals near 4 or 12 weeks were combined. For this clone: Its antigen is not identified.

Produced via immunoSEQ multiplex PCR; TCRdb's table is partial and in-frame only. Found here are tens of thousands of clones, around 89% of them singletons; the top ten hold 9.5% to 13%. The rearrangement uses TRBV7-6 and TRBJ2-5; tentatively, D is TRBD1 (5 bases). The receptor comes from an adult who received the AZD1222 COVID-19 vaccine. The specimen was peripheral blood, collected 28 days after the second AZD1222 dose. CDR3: CASSIQGGETQYF. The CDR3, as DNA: TGTGCCAGCAGCATCCAGGGTGGGGAGACCCAGTACTTC.